This T cell receptor beta chain was retrieved from a study of blood T cell repertoires in COVID-19. This table comes from immunoSEQ multiplex PCR, and its TCRdb copy is limited to in-frame clones, with some not included. Among 100,000 to 150,000 clones, roughly 74% were seen once, and the ten largest hold around 5.9%. The specimen was peripheral blood. The source of this sequence is a man in his sixties with acute or convalescent COVID-19.

The CDR3 region has the DNA TGCGCCAGCAGCCAAATAGCGGGGCAAGCCAAAAACATTCAGTACTTC. Translating it yields CASSQIAGQAKNIQYF. The chain has TRBV4-1 and TRBJ2-4, with 8 bases identical to TRBD2. Unmatched junction bases numbered 3, after V lost 2 bases and J lost 0 bases. CDR3 length: 16 residues. CDR1 is MGHRA and CDR2 is YSYEKL in the germline V gene.